What follows are 17 T cell receptor beta chains derived from one specimen sequenced in a study of cytomegalovirus exposure and HLA in healthy donors. The repertoire was sequenced with immunoSEQ multiplex PCR; TCRdb's copy has only in-frame clones and lacks some. Of roughly 56,000 clones listed, roughly nine tenths are singletons. The sample was PBMCs. The source is a woman aged 18-29 years in good health and CMV-seronegative.

The chain combines TRBV5-1 with TRBJ2-3; 9 bases are a match to TRBD1. J was trimmed by 4 bases and V by 4 bases; bases with no gene match: 4. The CDR3 has 14 residues. Germline V gene sequence: CDR1 SGHRS, CDR2 YFSETQ. The CDR3 sequence is CASSLGQGSDTQYF. The CDR3 DNA sequence: TGCGCCAGCAGCCTGGGACAGGGCTCAGATACGCAGTATTTT.

This chain's CDR3 is CASSEDGGRDPGNTIYF. CDR3 nucleotides: TGTGCCAGCAGTGAGGATGGTGGACGGGATCCGGGAAACACCATATATTTT. The chain recombines TRBV25-1 with TRBJ1-3; D not certain. The CDR3 runs to 17 residues. CDR1 is MGHDK and CDR2 is SYGVNS in the germline V gene. With 3 bases removed from V and 4 bases from J, the gap between germline ends came to 19 bases.

This chain links TRBV7-6 with TRBJ2-2, with a tentative D call TRBD2 (6 bases). The V gene's germline CDR1 is SGHVS and CDR2 FNYEAQ. The V end lost 5 bases, the J end lost 6 bases, and 16 bases lay between the germline ends. The CDR3 consists of 15 residues. Here the CDR3 DNA reads TGTGCCAGCAGCACGCACACTAGCATTGCCGGGGAGCTGTTTTTT. Its translation: CASSTHTSIAGELFF. Using reference TRBV7-6 and TRBJ2-2 for the parts outside the CDR3, the full variable domain is GAGVSQSPRYKVTKRGQDVALRCDPISGHVSLYWYRQALGQGPEFLTYFNYEAQQDKSGLPNDRFSAERPEGSISTLTIQRTEQRDSAMYRCASSTHTSIAGELFFGEGSRLTVL.

The chain recombines TRBV6-6 with TRBJ2-5; no firm D call. This CDR3 region has 12 residues. V dropped 8 bases and J dropped 5 bases, with 12 bases sitting between them. Germline loops: CDR1 MNHNY, CDR2 SVGAGI (reference sequence). In DNA form, the CDR3 reads TGTGCCAGCGCACAGTACGGTGAGACCCAGTACTTC. It is translated as CASAQYGETQYF.

The chain recombines TRBV4-2 with TRBJ2-1; 8 nucleotides match TRBD2. Germline CDR1 and CDR2: LGHNA and YNFKEQ. Germline trimming cut 7 bases from V and 8 bases from J; bases unmatched to any gene: 13. The CDR3 is 15 amino acids. Here the CDR3 DNA reads TGTGCCAGCACACCGGGACTAGGGTTGGTGCATGAGCAGTTCTTC. Translation: CASTPGLGLVHEQFF.

The gene calls are TRBV5-1 and TRBJ1-1; maybe TRBD1 (6 bases). CDR3 size: 13 residues. Trimming pared 0 bases from V and 6 bases from J, leaving 9 bases between. Germline V CDR1 and CDR2: SGHRS, YFSETQ. The CDR3 region is CASSLVAGAEAFF. The CDR3 nucleotides are TGCGCCAGCAGCTTGGTGGCAGGGGCTGAAGCTTTCTTT.

The rearrangement links TRBV4-1 to TRBJ1-5; D gene ambiguous. Trimming left V 4 bases short and J 4 bases short, with 14 bases between. Germline V gene sequence: CDR1 MGHRA, CDR2 YSYEKL. CDR3 length equals 15 residues. The CDR3 here is CASSLGRDGNQPQHF. The CDR3 coding sequence is TGCGCCAGCAGCCTAGGGAGGGATGGGAATCAGCCCCAGCATTTT.

The V gene is TRBV18, the J gene TRBJ2-3; D is undetermined. V dropped 4 bases and J dropped 1 base, with 9 bases sitting between them. Germline CDR1 reads KGHSH; CDR2 reads LQKENI. This CDR3 is built from 14 residues. The CDR3 coding sequence is TGTGCCAGCTCACGTGGCCCCGGCACAGATACGCAGTATTTT. Protein sequence: CASSRGPGTDTQYF.

The rearrangement links TRBV5-4 to TRBJ2-2; 12 nucleotides line up with TRBD2. Unmatched junction bases numbered 1, after V lost 3 bases and J lost 1 base. CDR3 length: 16 amino acids. Germline lookup yields CDR1 SGHNT and CDR2 YYREEE (reference sequence). The CDR3 loop reads CASSSLAGGNTGELFF. The CDR3 DNA sequence: TGTGCCAGCAGCTCACTAGCGGGAGGGAACACCGGGGAGCTGTTTTTT.

V gene TRBV13 combines with J gene TRBJ2-7, with 16 bases aligning to TRBD2. V trimming: 5 bases; J trimming: 0 bases; junction bases outside the gene matches: 4. The CDR3 has 17 amino acids. The germline CDR1 and CDR2 sequences are PRHDT and FYEKMQ (reference sequence). The CDR3 DNA sequence: TGTGCCAGCAGCCCGGGACTAGCGGGAGGGAGCTCCTACGAGCAGTACTTC. This encodes CASSPGLAGGSSYEQYF.

The chain combines TRBV6-6 with TRBJ2-7; perhaps TRBD1 as D (6 bases). CDR1 is MNHNY and CDR2 is SVGAGI in the germline V gene (reference sequence). The V gene lost 11 bases and the J gene lost 5 bases, with 13 bases spanning the gap. CDR3 size: 11 residues. CDR3 in DNA: TGTGCCGGGGGCCAACTTCACGAGCAGTACTTC. Translation: CAGGQLHEQYF.

This clone was observed once. The chain carries TRBV7-3 and TRBJ2-3, with a possible D match to TRBD1 (6 bases). CDR1 is SGHTA, CDR2 FQGTGA, per germline. The ends were cut back, 3 bases at V and 2 bases at J, with 9 bases in the middle. CDR3 size: 14 residues. The CDR3 loop reads CASSLGTHTDTQYF. CDR3 nucleotides: TGTGCCAGCAGCTTGGGGACACACACAGATACGCAGTATTTT.

The CDR3 sequence is CASSLPLGASSTDTQYF. The CDR3 DNA sequence: TGTGCCAGCAGCTTACCCTTGGGGGCCTCTAGCACAGATACGCAGTATTTT. V gene TRBV5-4 combines with J gene TRBJ2-3, with TRBD1 as a possible D gene (6 bases). Germline V lookup: CDR1 SGHNT, CDR2 YYREEE (reference sequence). CDR3 length: 17 residues. The V end lost 2 bases, the J end lost 0 bases, and 16 bases lay between the germline ends.

The V call is TRBV7-2, the J call TRBJ2-1; 15 nucleotides agree with TRBD2. CDR1 and CDR2 from the germline V gene are SGHTA and FQGNSA. The V gene end was trimmed by 4 bases and the J gene end by 8 bases; junction bases not matched to a gene: 3. This CDR3 has 15 amino acids. The CDR3 loop reads CASSSGLAGGDEQFF. The DNA of the CDR3 is TGTGCCAGCAGCTCTGGACTAGCGGGAGGGGATGAGCAGTTCTTC.

CDR3 region: CASRGTGSIQETQYF. The CDR3 DNA reads as TGTGCCAGCAGGGGGACAGGGAGTATCCAAGAGACCCAGTACTTC. V is TRBV2 and J is TRBJ2-5; 9 nucleotides align to TRBD1. Per germline, CDR1 SNHLY and CDR2 FYNNEI. V trimming: 6 bases; J trimming: 1 base; junction bases outside the gene matches: 6. The CDR3 is 15 amino acids.

This clone is classed as medium-sized. V usage is TRBV7-9 and J usage is TRBJ1-4, with unresolved D. V was cut by 7 bases and J by 3 bases, with 12 bases left in between. In germline, CDR1 is SEHNR, CDR2 FQNEAQ (reference sequence). The length of the CDR3 is 14 residues. The CDR3 is CASNLGSSNEKLFF. The CDR3 DNA reads as TGTGCCAGCAACCTAGGGAGCTCTAATGAAAAACTGTTTTTT.

V is TRBV5-1 and J is TRBJ2-7; 13 nucleotides agree with TRBD2. V dropped 5 bases and J dropped 6; count of bases not matched to a gene: 8. There are 15 residues in the CDR3. Germline V gives CDR1 SGHRS, CDR2 YFSETQ. CDR3 coding DNA: TGCGCCAGCAGGATGGGGACTAGCGGGGTGGGCGAGCAGTACTTC. This encodes CASRMGTSGVGEQYF.